This section outlines one T cell receptor (beta chain) sequence together with its context. Its cognate antigen is unknown. Expressed TCRB transcripts were sequenced, since all the RNA that had been isolated was reverse transcribed. Here immunoSEQ multiplex PCR was the method, and the copy in TCRdb shows in-frame clones only, minus some. The data show 130,000 or so clones, with roughly 10% seen just once and around 0.75% held by the top ten. A CD45RO/CCR7/CD25/CD127/CD95/CD27 panel sorted naive, central memory, regulatory and stem cell-like memory CD4+ cells. The data are from a study of beta chain features in type 1 diabetes. Broader study findings: Among patients with Type 1 diabetes, TCRB CDR3s were moderately but significantly shorter in every one of the four CD4+ subsets.

Sample: central memory CD4+ T cells from blood. The receptor was derived from a man aged 25-45 years with type 1 diabetes.

Here the CDR3 reads CASSYSTEDGYTF. CDR3 nucleotides: TGTGCCAGCAGTTACTCGACAGAGGATGGCTACACCTTC. The chain has TRBV6-5 and TRBJ1-2; D perhaps matches TRBD1 (5 bases). The CDR3 sequence is 13 residues long. V was clipped by 0 bases and J by 6 bases, with 8 bases between them. The germline CDR1 and CDR2 sequences are MNHEY and SVGAGI.